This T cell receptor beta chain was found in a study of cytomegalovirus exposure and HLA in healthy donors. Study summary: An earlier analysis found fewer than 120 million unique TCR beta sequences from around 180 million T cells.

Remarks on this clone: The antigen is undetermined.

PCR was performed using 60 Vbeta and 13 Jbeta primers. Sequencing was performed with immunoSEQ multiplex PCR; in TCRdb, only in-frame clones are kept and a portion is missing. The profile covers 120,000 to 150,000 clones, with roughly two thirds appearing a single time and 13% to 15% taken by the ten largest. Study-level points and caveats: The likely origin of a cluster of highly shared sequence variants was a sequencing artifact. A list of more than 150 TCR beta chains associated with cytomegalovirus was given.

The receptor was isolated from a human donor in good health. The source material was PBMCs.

CDR3 residues: CASSPQFRGSSPLHF. The CDR3 DNA sequence: TGTGCCAGCAGTCCCCAGTTCCGGGGGAGTTCACCCCTCCACTTT. The rearrangement links TRBV6-5 to TRBJ1-6; perhaps TRBD1 as D (5 bases). V was shortened by 5 bases and J by 9 bases, with 17 bases between the two germline ends. The CDR3 runs to 15 residues. Germline CDR1 reads MNHEY; CDR2 reads SVGAGI.